This T cell receptor beta chain was observed in a study of CD8 T cells in ankylosing spondylitis. Study-level findings and limits: Some motif variants were previously reported in reactive arthritis synovial fluid and blood. Relatively scarce in peripheral blood, disease-linked clones were CD8+. Roughly eight highly homologous variants formed a TCR beta motif that appeared characteristic of ankylosing spondylitis blood.

This clonotype turned up a few times. Antigen specificity is unknown. Libraries for TCR beta were made by quantitative 5'-RACE with molecular barcodes. Each CDR3 protein gets one entry after TCRdb re-called the 5' RACE reads with MiXCR. The data show about 130,000 distinct CDR3 sequences, with about an eighth seen just once and almost 3% held by the top ten. The germline CDR1 and CDR2 sequences are SQVTM and ANQGSEA. Trimming took off 3 bases at V and 10 bases at J, with 12 bases between the two ends. This CDR3 has 11 residues. The rearrangement uses TRBV29-1 and TRBJ1-1; no clear D. The receptor was isolated from a female donor with ankylosing spondylitis or in good health (not recorded which). The sample taken for sequencing was blood, either unsorted or a sorted T cell fraction (not recorded which). The CDR3 region has the DNA TGCAGCGTTGATGCGGGAGAAGGAGCTTTCTTT. This sequence encodes CSVDAGEGAFF.